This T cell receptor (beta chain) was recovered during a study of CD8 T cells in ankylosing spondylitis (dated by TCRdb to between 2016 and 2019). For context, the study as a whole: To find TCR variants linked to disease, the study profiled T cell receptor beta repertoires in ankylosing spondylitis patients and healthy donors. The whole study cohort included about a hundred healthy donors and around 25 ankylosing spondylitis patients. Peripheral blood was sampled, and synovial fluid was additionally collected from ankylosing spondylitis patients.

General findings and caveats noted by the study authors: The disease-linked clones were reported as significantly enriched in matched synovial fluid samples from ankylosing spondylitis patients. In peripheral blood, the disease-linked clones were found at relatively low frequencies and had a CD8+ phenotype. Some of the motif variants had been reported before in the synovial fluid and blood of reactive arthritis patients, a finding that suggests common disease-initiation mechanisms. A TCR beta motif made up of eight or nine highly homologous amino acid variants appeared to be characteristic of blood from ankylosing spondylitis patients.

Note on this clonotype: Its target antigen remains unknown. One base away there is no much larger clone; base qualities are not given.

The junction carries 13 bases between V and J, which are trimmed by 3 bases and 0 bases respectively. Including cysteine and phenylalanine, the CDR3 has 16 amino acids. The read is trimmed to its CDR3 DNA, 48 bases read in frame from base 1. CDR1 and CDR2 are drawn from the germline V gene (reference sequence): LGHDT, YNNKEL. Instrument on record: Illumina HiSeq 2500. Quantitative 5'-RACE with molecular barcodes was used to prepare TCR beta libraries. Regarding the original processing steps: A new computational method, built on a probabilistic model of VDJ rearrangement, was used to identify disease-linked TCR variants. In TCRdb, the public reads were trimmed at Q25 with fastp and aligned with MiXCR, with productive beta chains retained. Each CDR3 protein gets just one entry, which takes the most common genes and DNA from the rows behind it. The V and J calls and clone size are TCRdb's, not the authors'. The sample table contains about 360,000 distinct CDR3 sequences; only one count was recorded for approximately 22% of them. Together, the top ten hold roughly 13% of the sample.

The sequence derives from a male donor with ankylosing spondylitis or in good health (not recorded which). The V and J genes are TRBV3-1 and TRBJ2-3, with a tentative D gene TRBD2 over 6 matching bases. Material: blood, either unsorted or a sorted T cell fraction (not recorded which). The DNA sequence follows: TGTGCCAGCAGCCACGATTCCGGGACTAGCACAGATACGCAGTATTTT. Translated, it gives CASSHDSGTSTDTQYF.